This TCR beta chain was recorded in a study of immune characterization of retroperitoneal liposarcoma. CDR3 length equals 15 residues. Trimming cost V 0 bases and J 5 bases; bases outside gene matches: 4. Per germline, CDR1 LGHNA and CDR2 YSLEER. MiXCR was run by TCRdb on the PCR reads, yielding one entry per CDR3 protein. Counted here are more than 9,000 distinct CDR3 sequences, approximately 24% occurring once; the ten biggest clones make up roughly 20%. The clonotype was recovered from a male donor with retroperitoneal liposarcoma. The sample comprised blood. This sequence joins TRBV4-3 and TRBJ1-2; TRBD1 agrees at 9 bases. The CDR3 DNA is TGCGCCAGCAGCCAAGATGGGACAGGGAAGTATGGCTACACCTTC. Protein sequence: CASSQDGTGKYGYTF.